The 6 T cell receptor beta chains given below trace back to one sample, sequenced in a study of blood T cell repertoires in COVID-19. Measured with immunoSEQ multiplex PCR; TCRdb has only the in-frame clones, and not every one. Among 59,000 or so clones listed, 79% were seen once. Sample: peripheral blood. The receptor source for this set is a man in his 60s with acute or convalescent COVID-19.

The chain links TRBV6-5 to TRBJ2-2; a possible D gene is TRBD2 (5 bases). V lost 8 bases to trimming and J lost 5 bases, with 15 bases between them. The CDR3 sequence is 14 residues long. Germline CDR1 is MNHEY and CDR2 is SVGAGI. The CDR3 DNA is TGTGCCAGCGGTTTGAGCGGCTTTACCGGGGAGCTGTTTTTT. This translates into CASGLSGFTGELFF.

V usage is TRBV6-5 and J usage is TRBJ1-5, with 7 bases that match TRBD1. Germline V lookup: CDR1 MNHEY, CDR2 SVGAGI. After removal of 6 bases from V and 6 bases from J, the junction contained 8 bases not matched to a gene. This CDR3 has 14 amino acids. CDR3 region: CASSPEGAGQPQHF. The CDR3 DNA reads as TGTGCCAGCAGCCCCGAGGGGGCAGGTCAGCCCCAGCATTTT.

This clone has only a few counts. This rearrangement joins TRBV5-5 to TRBJ2-3; D possibly corresponds to TRBD2 (5 bases). The CDR3 is 15 amino acids. Germline CDR1 and CDR2: SGHKS and YYEKEE (reference sequence). The germline V and J ends were trimmed by 4 bases and 0 bases, with 12 bases remaining between them. The DNA of the CDR3 is TGTGCCAGCAGCCGGGGAATAGGGAGCACAGATACGCAGTATTTT. Translating it yields CASSRGIGSTDTQYF.

This rearrangement joins TRBV19 to TRBJ1-1, with D tentatively TRBD1 (5 bases). In germline, CDR1 is LNHDA, CDR2 SQIVND (reference sequence). The V end lost 4 bases, the J end lost 3 bases, and 9 bases lay between the germline ends. The CDR3 has 13 residues. CDR3 in DNA: TGTGCCAGTAGTAGTAAAGGGGACACTGAAGCTTTCTTT. Translation: CASSSKGDTEAFF.

The V call is TRBV7-9, the J call TRBJ1-1, with 7 bases identical to TRBD1. This CDR3 is 13 amino acids long. Germline CDR1 reads SEHNR; CDR2 reads FQNEAQ (reference sequence). With V trimmed by 5 bases and J by 5 bases, 5 bases remained unmatched. Written as DNA, the CDR3 is TGTGCCAGCAGCCCTTCAGGGGGTACTGAAGCTTTCTTT. This encodes CASSPSGGTEAFF.

This sequence joins TRBV5-1 and TRBJ2-1; D perhaps matches TRBD2 (5 bases). CDR1 SGHRS and CDR2 YFSETQ come from the germline V gene. There are 16 residues in the CDR3. Trimming cost V 3 bases and J 0 bases, with 13 bases left between them. CDR3 bases: TGCGCCAGCAGCTGGGGTAGCGCCAGCTCCTACAATGAGCAGTTCTTC. Translated, it gives CASSWGSASSYNEQFF.